One sample yielded the 14 T cell receptor delta chains listed below, sequenced in a study of gamma-delta T cells after stem cell transplantation. TCRdb called clones from the RT-PCR reads again using CATT. The sample includes 2,500 to 3,500 delta-chain clones, about 1.8% of them seen just once. Sequencing was carried out using gamma-delta T cells. Source of these receptors: a human donor. It is not recorded whose cells these are; they may come from a transplant donor.

Regarding this clone: The protein that TCRdb holds for this DNA derives from a much larger clone and differs from the translated DNA at residue 6, which likely indicates a read error; the protein shown here is translated from the DNA. V is TRDV2 and J is TRDJ1; 10 bases align to TRDD3. CDR1 and CDR2 from the germline V gene are GEAIGNYY and EKD. The CDR3 length is 19 residues. J gave up 0 bases and V 0 bases, and 12 bases lay outside the gene matches. The CDR3 nucleotides are TGTGCCTGTGACACCATACTGGGGGATCCGTTCCCGTACACCGATAAACTCATCTTT. Translation gives CACDTILGDPFPYTDKLIF.

For this clone: This sequence is one base from a far larger clone and is likely a read error. Different DNA sequences within this sample yield the same CDR3. This sequence joins TRDV2 and TRDJ1; no firm D call. This CDR3 has 14 amino acids. From germline, CDR1 is GEAIGNYY and CDR2 EKD. Trimming took off 0 bases at V and 0 bases at J, with 7 bases between the two ends. The CDR3 spells CACDTVGNTDKLIF. In nucleotides, the CDR3 is TGTGCCTGTGACACCGTAGGCAACACCGATAAACTCATCTTT.

This clone was observed a few times. TCRdb lists the protein of a much larger clone for this DNA, which differs at residue 4, so this is likely a read error; the protein given here is translated from the DNA itself. The chain employs TRDV2 and TRDJ1; 13 nucleotides align to TRDD3. The germline V gene has CDR1 GEAIGNYY and CDR2 EKD. Germline trimming cut 5 bases from V and 8 bases from J; bases unmatched to any gene: 10. CDR3 length: 15 residues. This chain's CDR3 is CACGILLGDTEKLIF. CDR3 DNA: TGTGCCTGTGGCATTTTACTGGGGGATACGGAGAAACTCATCTTT.

This clone was counted only a few times. TCRdb assigns this DNA the protein of a much larger clone, which departs from its translation at residue 5; this likely reflects a read error, and the protein shown comes from translating the DNA. J is TRDJ1 and V is TRDV2; 12 bases match TRDD3. Germline-derived CDR1 and CDR2 are GEAIGNYY and EKD. This CDR3 spans 19 amino acids. J was trimmed by 3 bases and V by 3 bases; bases with no gene match: 16. CDR3 loop: CACDAVAILGDTKPDKLIF. The CDR3 DNA reads as TGTGCCTGTGACGCCGTGGCTATACTGGGGGATACTAAGCCCGATAAACTCATCTTT.

As regards this clone: This CDR3 is also generated by other DNA sequences in the sample. This sequence joins TRDV2 and TRDJ1; TRDD3 aligns across 10 bases. This CDR3 is 14 amino acids long. V lost 6 bases to trimming and J lost 11 bases; unmatched junction nucleotides: 14. The germline gives CDR1 GEAIGNYY, CDR2 EKD. In DNA form, the CDR3 reads TGTGCCTGTCTTCTACTGGGGGATCGAGGTAAGCTCATCTTT. It specifies CACLLLGDRGKLIF.

Details on this clone: For this DNA, TCRdb reports the protein of a much larger clone, which diverges at residue 3, most likely from a read error; the protein presented here is translated directly from the DNA. The V and J genes are TRDV2 and TRDJ1, with TRDD3 matching 9 bases. The CDR3 loop spans 17 amino acids. Per germline, CDR1 GEAIGNYY and CDR2 EKD. The CDR3 sequence is CARDTSWGMTYTDKLIF. CDR3 sequence (DNA): TGTGCCCGTGACACGTCCTGGGGGATGACTTACACCGATAAACTCATCTTT.

By frequency in the sample, this clone is medium-sized. The sample has other DNA sequences that encode this CDR3 too. The J gene is TRDJ2, the V gene TRDV2; 8 nucleotides match TRDD3. The V gene's germline CDR1 is GEAIGNYY and CDR2 EKD. The CDR3 extends over 19 amino acids. Losses at the gene ends were 0 bases for V and 4 bases for J; bases not matched to a gene: 15. The CDR3 coding sequence is TGTGCCTGTGACACCGTACTCTGGGGGACCGAAAACAGGACAGCACAACTCTTCTTT. It encodes CACDTVLWGTENRTAQLFF.

Within the sample, this clone is hyperexpanded. Other DNA sequences of this sample code for an identical CDR3. The DNA for the CDR3 is TGTGCCTGTGACACCGTTTCGACTGGGGGATACGACACCGATAAACTCATCTTT. It is translated as CACDTVSTGGYDTDKLIF. V usage is TRDV2 and J usage is TRDJ1; 13 nucleotides line up with TRDD3. The V segment lost 0 bases and the J segment 0 bases; nucleotides outside the gene matches: 6. The CDR3 totals 18 residues. Germline CDR1 GEAIGNYY, CDR2 EKD.

Remarks on this clone: A far larger clone is one base from this, pointing to a likely read error. This specimen includes other DNA sequences encoding the same CDR3. The rearrangement uses TRDV2 and TRDJ1, with TRDD3 identical over 13 bases. In germline, CDR1 is GEAIGNYY, CDR2 EKD. The CDR3 has 18 amino acids. The CDR3 DNA follows: TGCGCCTGTGACACGCTGACTGGGGGATACGAGAACACCGATAAACTCATCTTT. Protein: CACDTLTGGYENTDKLIF.

Concerning this clone: The amino acid sequence in TCRdb belongs to a much larger clone and departs from this DNA's translation at residue 6, likely a sequencing read error; the sequence shown is translated from the DNA. The genes are TRDV2 and TRDJ1; TRDD3 matches 12 bases. CDR1 is GEAIGNYY and CDR2 is EKD in the germline V gene. This CDR3 has 18 residues. The V and J ends lost 0 bases and 2 bases, in that order; junction bases with no gene match: 9. The CDR3 loop reads CACDTFNLGDTQTDKLIF. DNA of the CDR3: TGTGCCTGTGACACCTTCAACCTGGGGGATACGCAAACCGATAAACTCATCTTT.

This clone is medium-sized (0.01 to 0.1%) by share. The V call is TRDV2, the J call TRDJ1; 13 nucleotides agree with TRDD3. The germline V gene has CDR1 GEAIGNYY and CDR2 EKD. CDR3 size: 18 residues. After removal of 0 bases from V and 4 bases from J, the junction contained 10 bases not matched to a gene. The CDR3 DNA is TGTGCCTGTGACACCGTAGAATATACTGGGGGATACGGCGATAAACTCATCTTT. It specifies CACDTVEYTGGYGDKLIF.

Concerning this clone itself: A far larger clone lies a single base away; this is likely a read error. The same CDR3 arises from other DNA sequences in this sample as well. In nucleotides, the CDR3 is TGTGCCTGCTTCGTATTGGGGGTCGCCACCGATAAACTCATCTTT. This codes for CACFVLGVATDKLIF. The chain couples TRDV2 to TRDJ1, with TRDD3 as a possible D gene (6 bases). Germline V lookup: CDR1 GEAIGNYY, CDR2 EKD. The V and J ends lost 7 bases and 1 base respectively, with 18 bases between them. This CDR3 spans 15 amino acids.

As concerns this clone: This sample also contains other DNA sequences that code for the same CDR3. The V call is TRDV2, the J call TRDJ3; TRDD3 matches at 8 bases. The CDR3 covers 19 residues. CDR1 and CDR2 (germline): GEAIGNYY, EKD. The J segment lost 0 bases and the V segment lost 1 base, leaving 7 bases of the junction unmatched. The CDR3 region is CACDTVGDTSSWDTRQMFF. CDR3 nucleotides: TGTGCCTGTGACACGGTCGGGGATACCAGCTCCTGGGACACCCGACAGATGTTTTTC.

This clone was recorded a few times. Given a far larger clone just one base away, this is likely a sequencing read error. The sample carries other DNA sequences with the same CDR3. The CDR3, as DNA: TGTGCCTGCGACACCGTAAGTGGGGGATACGCTCGTTCCGATAAACTCATCTTT. It yields the protein CACDTVSGGYARSDKLIF. This sequence joins TRDV2 and TRDJ1, with 11 bases fitting TRDD3. The CDR3 runs to 18 residues. CDR1 is GEAIGNYY and CDR2 is EKD in the germline V gene.